This T cell receptor (beta chain) was sequenced for a study of T-cell memory formation after mild COVID-19. Study background: TCR clusters mostly belonged to single donors. Study-level points and caveats: CM and EM subsets held most contracting CD4+ clones; EMRA held CD8+ ones. Cross-reactive memory apparently joined, as some responding clones appeared in pre-infection memory.

With regard to this clonotype: Its antigen is as yet unknown.

Via MiXCR, TCRdb re-called the 5' RACE reads, giving one row per CDR3 protein. Of 35,000 to 50,000 distinct CDR3 sequences in the sample, roughly 9% were seen once. The source of this sequence is an adult woman who had mild COVID-19 (a few samples of this study predate the infection). Cell type and time point are not known. Sample: PBMCs or a T cell subset sorted from them (not recorded which).

The CDR3 DNA reads TGCGCCAGCAGCCCGGGGCCGGCGACTGGGAGCTACACCTTC. Amino acids: CASSPGPATGSYTF. This rearrangement joins TRBV4-1 to TRBJ1-2, with D tentatively TRBD1 (5 bases). This CDR3 region has 14 residues. Between the trimmed V and J ends, which lost 4 bases and 9 bases, there was a span of 18 bases. CDR1 is MGHRA, CDR2 YSYEKL, per germline.